Listed below are T cell receptor beta chains from one sample, sequenced in a study of T cells in Graves' hyperthyroidism and ophthalmopathy. Each CDR3 protein is one row after TCRdb ran MiXCR on the multiplex PCR reads. The table has about 590,000 distinct CDR3 sequences, around a sixth seen once. Sequenced sample: blood. Receptors were obtained from a woman younger than 45 with Graves' hyperthyroidism. Each CDR3 is given with its conserved first and last residue. The order of the fields is D gene, J gene, V gene, clone size, CDR3 protein, CDR3 DNA. D genes are given only for firm matches. Rows give clone size only sometimes, using once, few, many, or a class for an expanded clone.

D gene: TRBD2; J gene: TRBJ2-7; V gene: TRBV3-1; clone size: many; CDR3 protein: CASRKSGNSYEQYF; CDR3 DNA: TGTGCCAGCAGAAAAAGCGGGAATTCCTACGAGCAGTACTTC
D gene: NA; J gene: TRBJ1-2; V gene: TRBV7-2; clone size: NA; CDR3 protein: CASSLARLRGYTF; CDR3 DNA: TGTGCCAGCAGCTTAGCACGGCTAAGGGGCTACACCTTC
D gene: NA; J gene: TRBJ1-1; V gene: TRBV5-1; clone size: many; CDR3 protein: CASSFDRSLDTEAFF; CDR3 DNA: TGCGCCAGCAGCTTCGACCGGTCCCTGGACACTGAAGCTTTCTTT
D gene: NA; J gene: TRBJ1-4; V gene: TRBV20-1; clone size: NA; CDR3 protein: CSAAGSTNEKLFF; CDR3 DNA: TGCAGTGCGGCAGGATCAACTAATGAAAAACTGTTTTTT
D gene: TRBD1; J gene: TRBJ1-5; V gene: TRBV2; clone size: many; CDR3 protein: CASSLTGGLQPQHF; CDR3 DNA: TGTGCCAGCAGTCTGACAGGGGGTCTACAGCCCCAGCATTTT
D gene: NA; J gene: TRBJ2-3; V gene: TRBV7-9; clone size: few; CDR3 protein: CASSLFSGGTDTQYF; CDR3 DNA: TGTGCCAGCAGCTTATTTAGCGGCGGCACAGATACGCAGTATTTT
D gene: TRBD1; J gene: TRBJ1-4; V gene: TRBV2; clone size: few; CDR3 protein: CASRPGQGAKKLFF; CDR3 DNA: TGTGCCAGCAGGCCGGGACAGGGGGCTAAGAAACTGTTTTTT
D gene: NA; J gene: TRBJ1-1; V gene: TRBV19; clone size: many; CDR3 protein: CASSIVVGTEAFF; CDR3 DNA: TGTGCCAGTAGTATCGTGGTGGGCACTGAAGCTTTCTTT
D gene: NA; J gene: TRBJ2-1; V gene: TRBV6-6; clone size: many; CDR3 protein: CASSYQSSRYNEQFF; CDR3 DNA: TGTGCCAGCAGTTACCAAAGTAGCAGGTACAATGAGCAGTTCTTC
D gene: NA; J gene: TRBJ1-1; V gene: TRBV2; clone size: many; CDR3 protein: CASSGELNTEAFF; CDR3 DNA: TGTGCCAGCAGTGGGGAATTGAACACTGAAGCTTTCTTT
D gene: TRBD1; J gene: TRBJ1-2; V gene: TRBV3-1; clone size: many; CDR3 protein: CASSQAGQGVYGYTF; CDR3 DNA: TGTGCCAGCAGCCAAGCCGGACAGGGAGTTTATGGCTACACCTTC
D gene: NA; J gene: TRBJ2-4; V gene: TRBV15; clone size: few; CDR3 protein: CATSPRLAKNIQYF; CDR3 DNA: TGTGCCACCAGCCCACGACTAGCCAAAAACATTCAGTACTTC
D gene: NA; J gene: TRBJ2-7; V gene: TRBV7-6; clone size: NA; CDR3 protein: CASSLRYGGEQYF; CDR3 DNA: TGTGCCAGCAGCTTGAGGTACGGGGGCGAGCAGTACTTC
D gene: TRBD1; J gene: TRBJ2-2; V gene: TRBV7-3; clone size: many; CDR3 protein: CASSPGTGSPANTGELFF; CDR3 DNA: TGTGCCAGCAGCCCCGGGACAGGCTCTCCCGCGAACACCGGGGAGCTGTTTTTT
D gene: NA; J gene: TRBJ2-1; V gene: TRBV5-1; clone size: few; CDR3 protein: CASSPALNEQFF; CDR3 DNA: TGCGCCAGCAGCCCCGCCCTAAATGAGCAGTTCTTC
D gene: NA; J gene: TRBJ2-3; V gene: TRBV2; clone size: many; CDR3 protein: CARRGTDTQYF; CDR3 DNA: TGTGCCAGAAGAGGCACAGATACGCAGTATTTT
D gene: NA; J gene: TRBJ2-1; V gene: TRBV11-2; clone size: many; CDR3 protein: CASSWTQENEQFF; CDR3 DNA: TGTGCCAGCAGCTGGACCCAAGAGAATGAGCAGTTCTTC
D gene: TRBD1; J gene: TRBJ1-6; V gene: TRBV20-1; clone size: many; CDR3 protein: CSARGGIGTGGNSPLHF; CDR3 DNA: TGCAGTGCTAGAGGAGGGATTGGGACAGGCGGAAATTCACCCCTCCACTTT
D gene: TRBD2; J gene: TRBJ2-1; V gene: TRBV6-2/TRBV6-3; clone size: many; CDR3 protein: CASSYSAGVLINEQFF; CDR3 DNA: TGTGCCAGCAGTTATTCGGCGGGAGTTTTAATAAATGAGCAGTTCTTC
D gene: NA; J gene: TRBJ2-3; V gene: TRBV30; clone size: few; CDR3 protein: CAWSETVGGTDTQYF; CDR3 DNA: TGTGCCTGGAGTGAAACCGTCGGGGGCACAGATACGCAGTATTTT
D gene: NA; J gene: TRBJ1-6; V gene: TRBV9; clone size: NA; CDR3 protein: CASSVSGGNSPLHF; CDR3 DNA: TGTGCCAGCAGCGTTTCGGGAGGAAATTCACCCCTCCACTTT
D gene: TRBD2; J gene: TRBJ2-1; V gene: TRBV10-2; clone size: few; CDR3 protein: CASSEPGTSQQFF; CDR3 DNA: TGCGCCAGCAGTGAGCCTGGGACTAGCCAACAGTTCTTC
D gene: NA; J gene: TRBJ2-1; V gene: TRBV20-1; clone size: once; CDR3 protein: CSASSGRSAYEQFF; CDR3 DNA: TGCAGTGCTAGTTCCGGCAGAAGCGCCTACGAGCAGTTCTTC
D gene: NA; J gene: TRBJ1-5; V gene: TRBV12-5; clone size: many; CDR3 protein: CASALSYGPNQPQHF; CDR3 DNA: TGTGCTAGTGCATTAAGTTACGGACCCAATCAGCCCCAGCATTTT
D gene: TRBD2; J gene: TRBJ2-1; V gene: TRBV6-5; clone size: few; CDR3 protein: CASSYKRFLAGVGEQFF; CDR3 DNA: TGTGCCAGCAGTTACAAAAGATTCCTAGCGGGAGTTGGTGAGCAGTTCTTC
D gene: NA; J gene: TRBJ2-7; V gene: TRBV12-3/TRBV12-4; clone size: many; CDR3 protein: CASTQGGGPYEQYF; CDR3 DNA: TGTGCCAGCACCCAAGGTGGCGGACCATACGAGCAGTACTTC
D gene: TRBD1; J gene: TRBJ2-2; V gene: TRBV12-3/TRBV12-4; clone size: many; CDR3 protein: CASTRDSLTGELFF; CDR3 DNA: TGTGCCAGCACCCGGGACAGCCTCACCGGGGAGCTGTTTTTT
D gene: TRBD2; J gene: TRBJ2-5; V gene: TRBV28; clone size: many; CDR3 protein: CASSFSGWETQYF; CDR3 DNA: TGTGCCAGCAGTTTTAGCGGGTGGGAGACCCAGTACTTC
D gene: NA; J gene: TRBJ1-3; V gene: TRBV7-2; clone size: NA; CDR3 protein: CASSYPRESGNTIYF; CDR3 DNA: TGTGCCAGCAGCTACCCCAGGGAATCTGGAAACACCATATATTTT
D gene: NA; J gene: TRBJ2-1; V gene: TRBV29-1; clone size: many; CDR3 protein: CSALGGSSYNEQFF; CDR3 DNA: TGCAGCGCTCTTGGCGGCAGCTCCTACAATGAGCAGTTCTTC